This TCR beta chain was recovered during a study of vaccination and CD4 T cells after COVID-19. Study overall: Participants were administered two doses of either the BNT162b2 or the mRNA-1273 vaccine. Post-COVID draws followed diagnosis by a median around 97 days (range 35 to 161).

Specified treatment: approximately 9-day PBMC culture with coronavirus spike peptide pools or control peptides (ViraFEST assay). Researchers collected the unexposed donor's CD4+ T cells before the COVID-19 pandemic (2011-2018). On this clonotype itself: What it binds is not known.

The V gene's germline CDR1 is SEHNR and CDR2 FQNEAQ (reference sequence). The ends were cut back, 6 bases at V and 9 bases at J, with 21 bases in the middle. The CDR3 totals 15 residues. Once obtained from cultured CD4+ T cells, the DNA was sequenced using the Oncomine TCR Beta short-read assay. It was cultured CD4+ T cells from which genomic DNA was extracted. MiXCR, run by TCRdb on the PCR reads, gives a single entry per CDR3 protein. The repertoire holds some 9,000 distinct CDR3 sequences, with 28% as singletons. The origin of this receptor is a human donor in good health. The chain employs TRBV7-9 and TRBJ2-1; weak D call: TRBD2 (6 bases). Sequenced sample: CD4+ T cells from blood, cultured in vitro. The CDR3 reads CASSPLGGTKAEQFF. The CDR3 nucleotides are TGTGCCAGCAGTCCCCTTGGGGGGACCAAAGCTGAGCAGTTCTTC.